This passage covers 22 T cell receptor beta chains from one sample sequenced in a study of T cell changes during pregnancy in multiple sclerosis. The table came from immunoSEQ multiplex PCR; TCRdb's copy has only in-frame clones and leaves some out. Of some 40,000 clones in the sample, 94% were seen once. This sample comprised CD4+ T cells from peripheral blood mononuclear cells, obtained after pregnancy. These receptors were collected from a female donor with multiple sclerosis, enrolled in a pregnancy study.

The V gene is TRBV11-2, the J gene TRBJ1-6, with no clear D. Germline CDR1 is SGHAT and CDR2 is FQNNGV. Trimming cost V 0 bases and J 8 bases, with 11 bases left between them. This CDR3 has 15 amino acids. CDR3: CASSLETSGDSPLHF. CDR3 bases: TGTGCCAGCAGCTTAGAAACCTCCGGTGATTCACCCCTCCACTTT.

The V call is TRBV4-1, the J call TRBJ1-2; D is unclear. Trimming left V 4 bases short and J 7 bases short, with 13 bases between. The CDR3 is 13 amino acids. CDR1 and CDR2 (germline): MGHRA, YSYEKL. The CDR3 sequence: CASSPLGGSGYTF. CDR3 DNA sequence: TGCGCCAGCAGCCCACTGGGAGGGAGTGGCTACACCTTC.

The chain recombines TRBV7-2 with TRBJ2-5; D perhaps matches TRBD1 (6 bases). This CDR3 is 14 amino acids long. Trimming took 1 base from V and 5 from J, leaving 11 bases between them. Germline-derived CDR1 and CDR2 are SGHTA and FQGNSA. This chain's CDR3 is CASSLGGPRETQYF. The CDR3 nucleotides are TGTGCCAGCAGCTTAGGGGGGCCGAGGGAGACCCAGTACTTC.

The chain is built from TRBV6-4 and TRBJ1-1; D perhaps matches TRBD1 (6 bases). The length of the CDR3 is 13 residues. Germline values: CDR1 MRHNA, CDR2 SNTAGT. V was cut by 3 bases and J by 9 bases, with 14 bases left in between. Written as DNA, the CDR3 is TGTGCCAGCAGTGAGGGGAAGACAGGTAAAGCTTTCTTT. Translating it yields CASSEGKTGKAFF.

This clone occurred once. The rearrangement links TRBV6-5 to TRBJ2-2; the D gene is possibly TRBD2 (5 bases). V was cut by 2 bases and J by 1 base, with 8 bases left in between. The CDR3 extends over 15 amino acids. The germline V gene encodes CDR1 MNHEY and CDR2 SVGAGI. CDR3 nucleotides: TGTGCCAGCAGTTACCAAGCGGAGAACACCGGGGAGCTGTTTTTT. Protein product: CASSYQAENTGELFF.

The genes are TRBV6-1 and TRBJ2-5, with D possibly TRBD2 on 5 matching bases. Germline values: CDR1 MNHNS, CDR2 SASEGT. The CDR3 consists of 15 residues. Trimming left V 6 bases short and J 5 bases short, with 19 bases between. The chain's CDR3 is CASRRTLGVAETQYF. The DNA for the CDR3 is TGTGCCAGCAGGCGAACACTCGGGGTGGCCGAGACCCAGTACTTC.

The chain carries TRBV5-1 and TRBJ2-3; no firm D call. V was shortened by 0 bases and J by 2 bases, with 10 bases between the two germline ends. CDR3 size: 15 residues. The germline V gene has CDR1 SGHRS and CDR2 YFSETQ. CDR3: CASSLELRVTDTQYF. The CDR3, as DNA: TGCGCCAGCAGCTTGGAACTAAGAGTCACAGATACGCAGTATTTT. The complete variable domain, with remaining parts taken from reference TRBV5-1 and TRBJ2-3, reads KAGVTQTPRYLIKTRGQQVTLSCSPISGHRSVSWYQQTPGQGLQFLFEYFSETQRNKGNFPGRFSGRQFSNSRSEMNVSTLELGDSALYLCASSLELRVTDTQYFGPGTRLTVL.

This clone has more than one count but fewer than ten. The chain employs TRBV30 and TRBJ2-3, with TRBD2 matching over 13 bases. CDR3 length: 17 residues. The trim removed 4 bases at V and 1 base at J, leaving 8 bases unmatched. CDR1 is GTSNPN, CDR2 SVGIG, per germline (reference sequence). CDR3 sequence: CAWMGTSGVQGTDTQYF. The DNA of the CDR3 is TGTGCCTGGATGGGGACTAGCGGGGTTCAAGGCACAGATACGCAGTATTTT.

The rearrangement joins TRBV19 to TRBJ2-1; the match to TRBD1 covers 9 bases. Unmatched junction bases numbered 6, after V lost 3 bases and J lost 6 bases. CDR3 size: 15 residues. Germline V gene data show CDR1 as LNHDA and CDR2 as SQIVND (reference sequence). DNA of the CDR3: TGTGCCAGTAGTATTTTACAGGGGGCAGGCAATGAGCAGTTCTTC. This sequence encodes CASSILQGAGNEQFF.

The chain carries TRBV19 and TRBJ1-1; weak D call: TRBD1 (5 bases). From germline, CDR1 is LNHDA and CDR2 SQIVND (reference sequence). V dropped 3 bases and J dropped 0 bases, with 8 bases sitting between them. The CDR3 contains 14 residues. Here the CDR3 DNA reads TGTGCCAGTAGTATCGGGGGGGTGAACACTGAAGCTTTCTTT. Its translation: CASSIGGVNTEAFF.

The J gene is TRBJ2-5, the V gene TRBV6-5; TRBD2 matches at 8 bases. After removal of 6 bases from V and 5 bases from J, the junction contained 11 bases not matched to a gene. This CDR3 is 15 amino acids long. CDR1 and CDR2 (germline): MNHEY, SVGAGI. DNA of the CDR3: TGTGCCAGCAGCAAAGGCCGGGGGGGGCCCGAGACCCAGTACTTC. Protein product: CASSKGRGGPETQYF.

The rearrangement joins TRBV6-6 to TRBJ1-5; 8 bases fit TRBD1. The CDR3 has 15 amino acids. Germline trimming cut 6 bases from V and 6 bases from J; bases unmatched to any gene: 10. The V gene's germline CDR1 is MNHNY and CDR2 SVGAGI (reference sequence). CDR3: CASSLGQGAVQPQHF. The CDR3 bases are TGTGCCAGCAGCCTGGGGCAGGGGGCGGTTCAGCCCCAGCATTTT.

The chain couples TRBV19 to TRBJ2-7, with D possibly matching TRBD1 (6 bases). The CDR3 covers 14 residues. The germline V gene has CDR1 LNHDA and CDR2 SQIVND (reference sequence). V shed 8 bases and J shed 0 bases, with 14 bases lying between them. The CDR3 is CASARRDNSYEQYF. The CDR3 nucleotides are TGTGCCAGTGCACGCCGGGACAACTCCTACGAGCAGTACTTC.

The chain couples TRBV12-5 to TRBJ2-2, with D maybe TRBD2 (6 bases). V lost 6 bases and J lost 6, with 11 bases in between. This CDR3 comprises 13 residues. CDR1 LGHNT and CDR2 FRNRAP come from the germline V gene. The CDR3 sequence is CASGGEDPGELFF. The CDR3 DNA sequence: TGTGCTAGTGGGGGGGAGGACCCCGGGGAGCTGTTTTTT.

In its sample, this clone was seen once. Other nucleotide sequences in the sample specify the same CDR3. The rearrangement links TRBV5-1 to TRBJ1-1; D call uncertain. The germline V and J ends were trimmed by 3 bases and 1 base, with 13 bases remaining between them. The CDR3 sequence is 15 residues long. Per the germline V gene, CDR1 is SGHRS and CDR2 is YFSETQ. CDR3 residues: CASSSGDSKNTEAFF. CDR3 bases: TGCGCCAGCAGCTCTGGAGACTCCAAGAACACTGAAGCTTTCTTT.

The rearrangement joins TRBV2 to TRBJ2-2; 8 bases agree with TRBD1. Germline V CDR1 and CDR2: SNHLY, FYNNEI. The CDR3 spans 15 residues. With V trimmed by 5 bases and J by 0 bases, 2 bases remained unmatched. The chain's CDR3 is CASSRTGTNTGELFF. Written as DNA, the CDR3 is TGTGCCAGCAGTCGGACAGGGACGAACACCGGGGAGCTGTTTTTT.

V gene TRBV10-3 combines with J gene TRBJ1-2; D is undetermined. With 3 bases removed from V and 4 bases from J, the gap between germline ends came to 18 bases. This CDR3 contains 16 residues. Germline values: CDR1 ENHRY, CDR2 SYGVKD. CDR3 bases: TGTGCCATCAGTGAAAAGTCTGGCGAGGGAGGCTATGGCTACACCTTC. It codes for CAISEKSGEGGYGYTF.

The chain employs TRBV5-1 and TRBJ2-7, with 8 bases identical to TRBD1. V was clipped by 0 bases and J by 5 bases; unmatched bases: 10. The CDR3 is made up of 16 amino acids. CDR1 is SGHRS and CDR2 is YFSETQ in the germline V gene. The CDR3, as DNA: TGCGCCAGCAGCTTGGCTCCAGGGGGCAATCCCCACGAGCAGTACTTC. It codes for CASSLAPGGNPHEQYF.

This clone was found once. The rearrangement uses TRBV14 and TRBJ1-2; tentatively, D is TRBD1 (6 bases). CDR1 is SGHDN and CDR2 is FVKESK in the germline V gene. The CDR3 contains 15 residues. V was shortened by 1 base and J by 8 bases, with 17 bases between the two germline ends. This CDR3 is CASSQADGGLGGYTF. CDR3 bases: TGTGCCAGCAGCCAAGCAGACGGGGGGCTAGGCGGCTACACCTTC.

The V gene is TRBV9, the J gene TRBJ1-6, with a tentative D call TRBD1 (6 bases). In germline, CDR1 is SGDLS, CDR2 YYNGEE. The CDR3 runs to 14 residues. Trimming removed 3 bases at V and 6 bases at J, with 10 bases between. The CDR3 reads CASSAQGLNSPLHF. CDR3 sequence (DNA): TGTGCCAGCAGCGCCCAGGGGCTTAATTCACCCCTCCACTTT.

The chain has TRBV7-2 and TRBJ2-5, with 7 bases matching TRBD2. This CDR3 has 13 residues. V lost 3 bases and J lost 2; bases outside the gene matches: 0. In germline, CDR1 is SGHTA, CDR2 FQGNSA. The CDR3 is CASSLGLQETQYF. The CDR3 coding sequence is TGTGCCAGCAGCTTGGGACTACAAGAGACCCAGTACTTC.

This sequence joins TRBV5-4 and TRBJ1-1, with D tentatively TRBD1 (5 bases). This CDR3 has 14 residues. Trimming removed 4 bases at V and 8 bases at J, with 18 bases between. Germline CDR1 is SGHNT and CDR2 is YYREEE (reference sequence). DNA of the CDR3: TGTGCCAGCAGCGTCTCGGCGGGGACCAGAGAAGCTTTCTTT. Residues: CASSVSAGTREAFF.